This entry describes one TCR beta chain. What it recognizes is unknown. The V and J ends lost 4 bases and 3 bases, in that order; junction bases with no gene match: 7. The CDR3 length is 14 residues. Germline assignment: CDR1 SQVTM and CDR2 ANQGSEA. This entry belongs to a study of cytomegalovirus exposure and HLA in healthy donors. Overall study findings and caveats: A later analysis reported that several of the most significant clusters appeared to be linked to common viral pathogens, among them Epstein-Barr virus.

The PCR made use of 60 Vbeta and 13 Jbeta primers. Method: immunoSEQ multiplex PCR; TCRdb's copy keeps in-frame clones and lacks some. The sample carries about 120,000 clones, 78% recorded once. The genes are TRBV29-1 and TRBJ2-3; 7 nucleotides align to TRBD2. Sequencing was performed on PBMCs. This sequence was found in a young woman in good health and CMV-seropositive. The CDR3 coding sequence is TGCAGCGTTGGTCACGGGGGGATTACAGATACGCAGTATTTT. Translating it yields CSVGHGGITDTQYF.